A selection of T cell receptor beta chains follows, all from one sample in a study of cytomegalovirus exposure and HLA in healthy donors. The table came from immunoSEQ multiplex PCR; TCRdb's copy has only in-frame clones and leaves some out. In the table there are 100,000 to 150,000 clones, 75% of which are singletons. The specimen sequenced was PBMCs. Every receptor here comes from a woman aged 45 to 65 in good health and CMV-seronegative. CDR3s leave out the opening cysteine and the closing phenylalanine or tryptophan. Each record gives: V gene, J gene, CDR3 protein.

TRBV28,TRBJ1-5,ASSWIFRGAQPQH
TRBV7-6,NA,ASSLGGGGSDAYEQY
TRBV5-1,TRBJ2-5,ASSSTRETQY
TRBV4-1,TRBJ2-1,ASSPGGFTSGRSNEQF
TRBV4-3,TRBJ2-7,ASSQVSAGEQY
TRBV6-5,TRBJ2-7,ASMGAGTTSYEQY
TRBV9,TRBJ1-1,ASSAQGAEAF
TRBV7-9,TRBJ2-7,ASSPEGSYEQY
TRBV29-1,TRBJ2-7,SVVGGRKSSYEQY
TRBV13,TRBJ2-4,ASTRQGHIQY
TRBV11-2,TRBJ2-5,ASSSLGTGTQY
TRBV28,TRBJ1-5,ASRRGINQPQH
TRBV19,TRBJ1-5,ASMGVGGGQPQH
TRBV9,TRBJ2-3,ASSALGLVTDTQY